This TCR beta chain was sequenced in a study of T cells in Graves' hyperthyroidism and ophthalmopathy. There were TCR beta CDR3 regions amplified from RNA transcripts. A set of HTBI primers served as the primers for a first-round RT-PCR of the TCR CDR3. MiXCR, applied by TCRdb to the multiplex PCR reads, yields one record per CDR3 protein. The data show fewer than 900,000 distinct CDR3 sequences, less than 20% seen once. No ophthalmopathy progression within 18 months constituted stable Graves' hyperthyroidism. Diagnosis rested on symptoms, serum thyroxine and TRAb, thyroid ultrasound, and orbital computed tomography. Fresh peripheral blood, 7.5 to 10 ml of it, supplied the PBMCs. In its sample, this clonotype was seen many times. This clonotype originated in a man between 18 and 29 years old with Graves' hyperthyroidism. The sequenced sample was blood.

The CDR3 DNA reads TGTGCCAGCAGCCAAGGGGGGGGCCCCAATCAGCCCCAGCATTTT. This codes for CASSQGGGPNQPQHF. The V gene is TRBV3-1, the J gene TRBJ1-5, with D possibly being TRBD1 (6 bases). Trimming stripped 1 base from V and 3 bases from J, with 10 bases between. The CDR3 runs 15 residues. CDR1 LGHDT and CDR2 YNNKEL come from the germline V gene (reference sequence).